This T cell receptor (beta chain) was captured by sequencing in a study of monozygotic twins with inflammatory bowel disease. To note about this clonotype: Its cognate antigen is unknown.

TCRdb processed the 5' RACE reads again and assigns one entry to each CDR3 protein, with no DNA. The sample table includes about 380,000 distinct CDR3 sequences. General study results and limits: For repertoire similarity, concordant twins did not differ from discordant twins, possibly because power was limited.

This CDR3 has 16 residues. CDR1 is SEHNR and CDR2 is FQNEAQ in the germline V gene (reference sequence). This TCR came from a human donor with ulcerative colitis or Crohn's disease, or a healthy co-twin of an affected twin (not recorded which). The sample was blood. This chain links TRBV7-9 with TRBJ2-2. The CDR3 region is CASRIPTGANTGELFF.